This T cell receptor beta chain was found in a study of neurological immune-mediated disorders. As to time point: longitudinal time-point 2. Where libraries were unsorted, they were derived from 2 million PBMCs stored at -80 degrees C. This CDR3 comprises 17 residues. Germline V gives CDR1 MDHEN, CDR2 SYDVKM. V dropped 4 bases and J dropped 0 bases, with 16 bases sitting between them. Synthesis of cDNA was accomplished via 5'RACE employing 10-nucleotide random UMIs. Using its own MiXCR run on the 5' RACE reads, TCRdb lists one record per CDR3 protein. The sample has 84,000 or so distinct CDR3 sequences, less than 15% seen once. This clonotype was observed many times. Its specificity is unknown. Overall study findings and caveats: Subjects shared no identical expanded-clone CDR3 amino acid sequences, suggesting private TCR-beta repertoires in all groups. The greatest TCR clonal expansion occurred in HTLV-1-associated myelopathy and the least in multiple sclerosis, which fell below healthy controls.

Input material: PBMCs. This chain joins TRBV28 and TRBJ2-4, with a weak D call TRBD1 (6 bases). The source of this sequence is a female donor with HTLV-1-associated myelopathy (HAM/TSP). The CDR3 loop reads CASSSDSALLAKNIQYF. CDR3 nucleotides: TGTGCCAGCAGTTCGGACAGTGCCTTATTAGCCAAAAACATTCAGTACTTC.